The 23 T cell receptor beta chains listed next were all sequenced from one sample in a study of beta chain features in type 1 diabetes. The antigens these receptors bind are not known. Study findings and constraints: There was a moderate but significant shortening of TCRB CDR3s in all four CD4+ subsets of Type 1 diabetes patients.

The study reverse transcribed the entire isolated RNA, so it sequenced expressed TCRB transcripts. Profiling relied on immunoSEQ multiplex PCR, and the TCRdb table lists in-frame clones only, not all of them. The sample has 150,000 or so clones, 8% to 9.5% seen once; the top ten hold around 0.5%. What was sequenced was central memory CD4+ T cells from blood. Receptors originate from a woman aged 18-35 years with type 1 diabetes.

The CDR3 sequence: CASSGGASGANVLTF. The CDR3 DNA reads as TGCGCCAGCAGCGGCGGGGCTTCTGGGGCCAACGTCCTGACTTTC. The chain has TRBV5-1 and TRBJ2-6, with a tentative D call TRBD2 (6 bases). In germline, CDR1 is SGHRS, CDR2 YFSETQ. Trimming took 4 bases from V and 1 from J, leaving 9 bases between them. CDR3 length equals 15 residues.

The J gene is TRBJ1-2, the V gene TRBV9, with TRBD1 matching 8 bases. Looked up from germline, CDR1 is SGDLS and CDR2 is YYNGEE. The CDR3 contains 15 residues. V gave up 0 bases and J gave up 7 bases; unmatched junction bases: 8. The CDR3 DNA follows: TGTGCCAGCAGCGTAGCTTCGACAGGGGAGGCTGGCTACACCTTC. It codes for CASSVASTGEAGYTF. The full variable domain, with the rest looked up from reference TRBV9 and TRBJ1-2, is DSGVTQTPKHLITATGQRVTLRCSPRSGDLSVYWYQQSLDQGLQFLIQYYNGEERAKGNILERFSAQQFPDLHSELNLSSLELGDSALYFCASSVASTGEAGYTFGSGTRLTVV.

This clone was recorded a few times. The J gene is TRBJ2-1, the V gene TRBV28; 9 nucleotides match TRBD2. Germline V gene sequence: CDR1 MDHEN, CDR2 SYDVKM. The V and J ends lost 8 bases and 2 bases, in that order; junction bases with no gene match: 4. The CDR3 contains 14 residues. CDR3 residues: CASRLADTYNEQFF. The DNA of the CDR3 is TGTGCCAGCCGACTAGCGGATACCTACAATGAGCAGTTCTTC.

This clone was seen more than once but under ten times. J is TRBJ2-7 and V is TRBV7-6, with TRBD1 matching 9 bases. Per the germline V gene, CDR1 is SGHVS and CDR2 is FNYEAQ. After removal of 6 bases from V and 7 bases from J, the junction contained 7 bases not matched to a gene. The CDR3 contains 13 residues. Here the CDR3 reads CASSQTGGGEQYF. DNA for the CDR3: TGTGCCAGCAGTCAAACAGGGGGCGGTGAGCAGTACTTC.

This chain joins TRBV28 and TRBJ1-1, with a tentative D call TRBD1 (5 bases). V was cut by 10 bases and J by 0 bases, with 12 bases left in between. The V gene's germline CDR1 is MDHEN and CDR2 SYDVKM. CDR3 length: 13 amino acids. The CDR3 reads CATLGALNTEAFF. In DNA, the CDR3 is TGTGCCACCCTAGGGGCCCTGAACACTGAAGCTTTCTTT. Complete variable domain (other parts from reference TRBV28 and TRBJ1-1): DVKVTQSSRYLVKRTGEKVFLECVQDMDHENMFWYRQDPGLGLRLIYFSYDVKMKEKGDIPEGYSVSREKKERFSLILESASTNQTSMYLCATLGALNTEAFFGQGTRLTVV.

This clone occurred a few times. The chain has TRBV25-1 and TRBJ2-3, with TRBD2 matching over 7 bases. The CDR3 loop spans 16 amino acids. After removal of 3 bases from V and 2 bases from J, the junction contained 8 bases not matched to a gene. The germline V gene has CDR1 MGHDK and CDR2 SYGVNS. CDR3: CASSDAGGGLTDTQYF. CDR3 DNA sequence: TGTGCCAGCAGTGACGCTGGCGGGGGACTCACAGATACGCAGTATTTT.

The J gene is TRBJ2-5, the V gene TRBV5-1; no definite D call. The V gene lost 7 bases and the J gene lost 1 base, with 8 bases spanning the gap. Germline-derived CDR1 and CDR2 are SGHRS and YFSETQ. CDR3 length: 12 amino acids. The CDR3 here is CASRGGQETQYF. The CDR3 coding sequence is TGCGCCAGCCGAGGCGGCCAAGAGACCCAGTACTTC.

The chain combines TRBV7-2 with TRBJ2-1; a possible D gene is TRBD2 (6 bases). Germline V lookup: CDR1 SGHTA, CDR2 FQGNSA. The CDR3 has 16 amino acids. Trimming left V 0 bases short and J 6 bases short, with 15 bases between. The chain's CDR3 is CASSLAGGAPGNEQFF. CDR3 bases: TGTGCCAGCAGCTTAGCGGGGGGAGCCCCCGGCAATGAGCAGTTCTTC.

This clone came up a few times. The chain has TRBV25-1 and TRBJ2-2, with TRBD1 identical over 8 bases. Germline V gene lookup returns CDR1 MGHDK and CDR2 SYGVNS. CDR3 length: 15 amino acids. J was trimmed by 1 base and V by 9 bases; bases with no gene match: 7. The CDR3 region is CASTVGTGNTGELFF. The CDR3 DNA reads as TGTGCCAGTACCGTTGGGACAGGGAACACCGGGGAGCTGTTTTTT.

This chain joins TRBV9 and TRBJ1-5; the D is unclear. The V end was cut by 0 bases, the J end by 6 bases, with 13 bases between. CDR1 SGDLS and CDR2 YYNGEE come from the germline V gene. The CDR3 has 15 amino acids. The CDR3 here is CASSVGEAPVQPQHF. As DNA, the CDR3 is TGTGCCAGCAGCGTAGGGGAGGCACCGGTTCAGCCCCAGCATTTT. Filled out from reference TRBV9 and TRBJ1-5, the complete variable domain reads DSGVTQTPKHLITATGQRVTLRCSPRSGDLSVYWYQQSLDQGLQFLIQYYNGEERAKGNILERFSAQQFPDLHSELNLSSLELGDSALYFCASSVGEAPVQPQHFGDGTRLSIL.

The V gene is TRBV9, the J gene TRBJ2-3; D not certain. The germline V gene has CDR1 SGDLS and CDR2 YYNGEE. With 1 base removed from V and 5 bases from J, the gap between germline ends came to 11 bases. This CDR3 region has 14 residues. The CDR3 DNA is TGTGCCAGCAGCGTACGTGTTCGAGGAGATACGCAGTATTTT. Its protein is CASSVRVRGDTQYF.

The table lists this clone with a few counts. V usage is TRBV5-1 and J usage is TRBJ2-2; 11 nucleotides align to TRBD2. This CDR3 is 16 amino acids long. Germline CDR1 reads SGHRS; CDR2 reads YFSETQ. V dropped 4 bases and J dropped 7; count of bases not matched to a gene: 9. This CDR3 is CASSPVSGGVGGELFF. The CDR3 bases are TGCGCCAGCAGCCCCGTTAGCGGGGGGGTCGGCGGGGAGCTGTTTTTT.

DNA for the CDR3: TGTGCCAGCATACAGGTCAAAGCTTTCTTT. Its protein is CASIQVKAFF. V and J are TRBV6-5 and TRBJ1-1; possibly TRBD1 for D (5 bases). The V end was cut by 7 bases, the J end by 9 bases, with 9 bases between. This CDR3 comprises 10 residues. CDR1 and CDR2 (germline): MNHEY, SVGAGI.

This clone occurred a few times. The chain joins TRBV11-3 to TRBJ1-2; unclear D gene. The CDR3 extends over 16 amino acids. The germline CDR1 and CDR2 sequences are SGHNT and YENEEA. With 4 bases removed from V and 6 bases from J, the gap between germline ends came to 21 bases. CDR3 loop: CASSSPIGERWNGYTF. CDR3 in DNA: TGTGCCAGCAGCTCCCCGATAGGAGAAAGGTGGAATGGCTACACCTTC.

This chain connects TRBV27 to TRBJ1-6; no reliable D call. Germline V CDR1 and CDR2: MNHEY, SMNVEV (reference sequence). The ends were cut back, 4 bases at V and 10 bases at J, with 14 bases in the middle. The CDR3 is made up of 14 amino acids. The CDR3 loop is CASSYWGGKSPLHF. The CDR3 DNA reads as TGTGCCAGCAGTTACTGGGGAGGGAAATCACCCCTCCACTTT.

The V and J genes are TRBV5-1 and TRBJ2-4; D not resolved. The germline V gene encodes CDR1 SGHRS and CDR2 YFSETQ. Trimming shortened V by 3 bases and J by 0 bases, and 16 bases separated the two germline ends. CDR3 length equals 17 residues. CDR3 amino acids: CASSSEYNLRAKNIQYF. The DNA of the CDR3 is TGCGCCAGCAGCTCCGAATACAACCTCAGAGCCAAAAACATTCAGTACTTC.

The rearrangement links TRBV6-5 to TRBJ1-5; D might be TRBD1 (5 bases). The CDR3 loop spans 9 amino acids. V shed 8 bases and J shed 12 bases, with 8 bases lying between them. Germline lookup yields CDR1 MNHEY and CDR2 SVGAGI. Written as DNA, the CDR3 is TGTGCCAGCGGGGGGGTCCAGCATTTT. It is translated as CASGGVQHF.

The chain combines TRBV7-2 with TRBJ2-7, with TRBD2 matching over 8 bases. The germline CDR1 and CDR2 sequences are SGHTA and FQGNSA. The CDR3 consists of 13 residues. Trimming took 4 bases from V and 5 from J; bases not matched to a gene: 4. CDR3 protein: CASSSRGGHEQYF. CDR3 coding DNA: TGTGCCAGCAGCTCACGGGGGGGCCACGAGCAGTACTTC.

This clone was seen more than once but under ten times. The rearrangement uses TRBV6-5 and TRBJ2-2; D is perhaps TRBD2 (6 bases). This CDR3 spans 12 amino acids. CDR1 MNHEY and CDR2 SVGAGI come from the germline V gene. V was trimmed by 5 bases and J by 5 bases, leaving 6 bases between them. CDR3 in DNA: TGTGCCAGCAGTCTAGCGACCGGGGAGCTGTTTTTT. Its protein product is CASSLATGELFF.

The chain is built from TRBV6-1 and TRBJ2-1, with TRBD2 identical over 8 bases. CDR3 length: 17 amino acids. With 1 base clipped from V and 9 bases from J, the junction kept 14 bases outside the gene matches. The germline CDR1 and CDR2 sequences are MNHNS and SASEGT. The CDR3 protein is CASSEGFGRGVRLEQFF. DNA for the CDR3: TGTGCCAGCAGTGAAGGTTTTGGGCGGGGGGTACGCCTTGAGCAGTTCTTC.

V usage is TRBV11-2 and J usage is TRBJ2-3; D unclear. Germline-derived CDR1 and CDR2 are SGHAT and FQNNGV. V was cut by 4 bases and J by 4 bases, with 12 bases left in between. The length of the CDR3 is 14 residues. CDR3 in DNA: TGTGCCAGCAGCTCTGCCGGTTTAGCAGATACGCAGTATTTT. Its translation: CASSSAGLADTQYF.

This clone was observed a few times. The chain joins TRBV25-1 to TRBJ2-5; 8 bases line up with TRBD2. CDR3 length: 15 amino acids. J gave up 5 bases and V 3 bases, and 8 bases lay outside the gene matches. Germline assignment: CDR1 MGHDK and CDR2 SYGVNS. The CDR3 sequence is CASSDTGLEVETQYF. In DNA, the CDR3 is TGTGCCAGCAGTGATACGGGACTAGAGGTGGAGACCCAGTACTTC.

This clone was counted between two and nine times. J is TRBJ2-1 and V is TRBV5-1; D gene ambiguous. V gave up 0 bases and J gave up 5 bases, with 9 bases separating them. This CDR3 region has 14 residues. Germline CDR1 SGHRS, CDR2 YFSETQ. The DNA of the CDR3 is TGCGCCAGCAGCTTGGAGTTAAGCCACAATGAGCAGTTCTTC. Protein sequence: CASSLELSHNEQFF.